The present entry profiles one T cell receptor (beta chain) with its context. This specimen comes from a study of T cell changes during pregnancy in multiple sclerosis. Germline V gene sequence: CDR1 MNHEY, CDR2 SMNVEV (reference sequence). This CDR3 region has 15 residues. V gave up 5 bases and J gave up 3 bases, with 16 bases separating them. The method was immunoSEQ multiplex PCR; TCRdb's version includes in-frame clones alone and lacks a portion of them. Of over 30,000 clones in the sample, roughly 87% were seen once. The source of this sequence is a female donor with multiple sclerosis, enrolled in a pregnancy study. V usage is TRBV27 and J usage is TRBJ1-1; D remains unclear. Specimen: CD8+ T cells from peripheral blood mononuclear cells, collected in the third trimester of pregnancy. The CDR3 sequence is CASSPLGVLDTEAFF. In DNA form, the CDR3 reads TGTGCCAGCAGTCCCCTCGGGGTATTAGACACTGAAGCTTTCTTT.